This T cell receptor (beta chain) originates from a study of blood T cell repertoires in COVID-19. V was trimmed by 1 base and J by 8 bases, leaving 14 bases between them. The CDR3 is made up of 14 amino acids. Germline CDR1 and CDR2: WSHSY and SAAADI. Method: immunoSEQ multiplex PCR; TCRdb's copy keeps in-frame clones and lacks some. Counted here are roughly 250,000 clones, roughly nine tenths occurring once; the ten biggest clones make up under 2.5%. J is TRBJ1-2 and V is TRBV10-2; possibly TRBD1 for D (6 bases). Sequences were obtained from PBMCs or T cells enriched from blood (not recorded which). The sequence derives from a woman under 30 who had recovered from COVID-19. CDR3 sequence reads: CASSEYPGAYGYTF. The CDR3 nucleotides are TGCGCCAGCAGTGAGTACCCAGGGGCATACGGCTACACCTTC.